The clone carrying this T cell receptor (beta chain) was counted many times. Its antigen is as yet unknown. The source of the sample is a study of tumor-infiltrating lymphocytes in primary liver carcinoma. The overall study: Sample yields of productive TCRbeta reads, ranging from roughly 3.5 to 7.13 million, were similar across tissue types.

TCR beta cDNA was made from approximately 500 ng total RNA with a constant-region primer. Library construction for TCR beta comprised three nested multiplex PCR rounds performed with slightly modified ARM-PCR. Each of the first two PCR rounds ran around 10 cycles with TRBV1-TRBV30 forward and C-beta reverse primers. TCRdb re-called the multiplex PCR reads with MiXCR, one entry per CDR3 protein. This repertoire shows 99,000 or so distinct CDR3 sequences, roughly 80% found once; its top ten account for approximately 20%. Overall study findings and caveats: Tumor-blood pairs (like tumor-adjacent pairs) overlapped less than tumor region pairs did.

Co-extraction of RNA and DNA was performed on about 19-30 mg of unsorted bulk tissue. Donors underwent surgery for histopathologically diagnosed primary liver carcinoma. Each tumor sample had over 80% viable tumor cells. The CDR3 spans 16 residues. CDR1 and CDR2 from the germline V gene are MGHRA and YSYEKL. V was pared by 0 bases and J by 4 bases, with 13 bases between. Sequenced material: liver tumor tissue from sampling region 3. Subset indicated: tumor region T3, left-lateral pole. The receptor was derived from a middle-aged man with primary liver carcinoma and hepatitis B virus infection. The chain has TRBV4-1 and TRBJ1-5; possible D gene TRBD1, 6 bases. CDR3 DNA sequence: TGCGCCAGCAGCCAAGATCAGGGGCGGCAGAATCAGCCCCAGCATTTT. It translates to CASSQDQGRQNQPQHF.